This T cell receptor (beta chain) is from a study of T cell clones after liver transplantation. The wider study: TCRbeta sequencing after a pre-transplant mixed lymphocyte reaction identified graft-donor-reactive clones, later tracked in post-transplant blood. Broader study findings: Compared with third party-reactive sequences, donor-reactive ones declined more, independent of withdrawal success.

The germline gives CDR1 MDHEN, CDR2 SYDVKM. V was cut by 2 bases and J by 10 bases, with 15 bases left in between. The CDR3 contains 14 residues. Profiled with immunoSEQ multiplex PCR; TCRdb holds only in-frame clones, not every one. The sample has 90,000 to 120,000 clones, 75% to 85% seen once. Comments on this clone: The target antigen is unknown.

The chain is built from TRBV28 and TRBJ2-1; perhaps TRBD2 as D (6 bases). Sequencing was performed on CD4+ T cells from blood, taken before liver transplant. This receptor was obtained from a human donor who received a liver transplant. CDR3 DNA: TGTGCCAGCAGTTTACAGGTGGAGGGGAGAGAGCAGTTCTTC. Its translation: CASSLQVEGREQFF.